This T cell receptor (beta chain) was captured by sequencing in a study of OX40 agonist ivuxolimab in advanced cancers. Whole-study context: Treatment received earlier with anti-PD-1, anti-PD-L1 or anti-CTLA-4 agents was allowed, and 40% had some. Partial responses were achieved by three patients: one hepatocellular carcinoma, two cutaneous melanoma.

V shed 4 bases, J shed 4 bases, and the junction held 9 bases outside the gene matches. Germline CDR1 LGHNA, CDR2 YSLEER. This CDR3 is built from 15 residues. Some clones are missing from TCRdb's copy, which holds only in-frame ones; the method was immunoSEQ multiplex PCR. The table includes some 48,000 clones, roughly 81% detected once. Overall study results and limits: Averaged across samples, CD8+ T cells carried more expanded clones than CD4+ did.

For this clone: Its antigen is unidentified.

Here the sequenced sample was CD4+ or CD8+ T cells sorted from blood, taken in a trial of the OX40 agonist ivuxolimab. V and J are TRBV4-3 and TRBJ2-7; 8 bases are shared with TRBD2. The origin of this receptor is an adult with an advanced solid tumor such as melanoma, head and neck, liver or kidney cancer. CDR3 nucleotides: TGCGCCAGCAGCCCACGGGGAGCGGGAGCGTACGAGCAGTACTTC. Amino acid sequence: CASSPRGAGAYEQYF.